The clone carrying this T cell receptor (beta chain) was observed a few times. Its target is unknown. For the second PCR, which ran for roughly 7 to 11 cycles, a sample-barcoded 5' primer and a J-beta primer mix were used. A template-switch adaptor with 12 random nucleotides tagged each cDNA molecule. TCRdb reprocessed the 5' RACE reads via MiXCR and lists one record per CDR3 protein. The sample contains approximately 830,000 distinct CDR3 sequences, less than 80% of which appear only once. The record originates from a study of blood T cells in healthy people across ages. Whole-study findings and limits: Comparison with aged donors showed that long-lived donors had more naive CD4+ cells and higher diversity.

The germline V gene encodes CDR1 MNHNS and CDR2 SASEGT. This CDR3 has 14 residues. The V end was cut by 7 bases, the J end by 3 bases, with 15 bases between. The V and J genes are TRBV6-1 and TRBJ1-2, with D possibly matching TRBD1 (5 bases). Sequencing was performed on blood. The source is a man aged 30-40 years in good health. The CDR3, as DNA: TGTGCCAGCATGCTGGCGGGACGGGACTATGGCTACACCTTC. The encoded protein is CASMLAGRDYGYTF.